The T cell receptor (beta chain) under discussion was sequenced for a study of blood T cell repertoires in COVID-19. Turning to the study itself: Whether acute or convalescent, the COVID-19 samples came from the United States, Italy and Spain. Sources were T cells, B-cell-depleted T cells, or PBMCs; the material itself was cDNA or gDNA.

There are 14 residues in the CDR3. The V gene lost 5 bases and the J gene lost 3 bases, with 13 bases spanning the gap. Germline V gene data show CDR1 as PRHDT and CDR2 as FYEKMQ (reference sequence). In the original processing: Amplification from reference gene primers served as the basis for estimated nucleated cell counts. Sequencing was performed with immunoSEQ multiplex PCR; in TCRdb, only in-frame clones are kept and a portion is missing. V and J calls and clone size come straight from that table; D and trimming were deduced from the DNA. The sample lists about 59,000 clones; around 80% were seen once.

Sequencing was performed on peripheral blood. The clonotype was recovered from a man aged 55-75 years with acute or convalescent COVID-19. V is TRBV13 and J is TRBJ1-2; D possibly corresponds to TRBD1 (5 bases). The chain's CDR3 is CASSAGRQYYGYTF. The CDR3 nucleotides are TGTGCCAGCAGCGCGGGGCGGCAATACTATGGCTACACCTTC.